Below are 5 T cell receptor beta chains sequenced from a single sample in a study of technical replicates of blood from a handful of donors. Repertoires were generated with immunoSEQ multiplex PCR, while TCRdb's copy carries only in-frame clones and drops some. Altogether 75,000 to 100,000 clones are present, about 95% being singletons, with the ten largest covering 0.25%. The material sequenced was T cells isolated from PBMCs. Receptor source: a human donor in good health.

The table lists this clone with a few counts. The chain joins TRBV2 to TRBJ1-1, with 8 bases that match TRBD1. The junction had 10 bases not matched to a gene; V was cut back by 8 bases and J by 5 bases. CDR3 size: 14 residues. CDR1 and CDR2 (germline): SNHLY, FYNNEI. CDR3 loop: CASVPAGGRTEAFF. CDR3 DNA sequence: TGTGCCAGCGTACCTGCAGGGGGCCGGACTGAAGCTTTCTTT.

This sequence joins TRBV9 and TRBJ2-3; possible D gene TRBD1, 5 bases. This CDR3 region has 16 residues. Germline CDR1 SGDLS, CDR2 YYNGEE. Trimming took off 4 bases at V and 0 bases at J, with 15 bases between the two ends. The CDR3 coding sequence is TGTGCCAGCAGCCAACGGCAGGGCACTAGCACAGATACGCAGTATTTT. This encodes CASSQRQGTSTDTQYF.

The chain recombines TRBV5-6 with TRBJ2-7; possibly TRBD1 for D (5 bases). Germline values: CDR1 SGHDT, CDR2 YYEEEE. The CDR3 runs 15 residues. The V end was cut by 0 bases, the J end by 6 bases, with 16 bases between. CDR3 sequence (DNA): TGTGCCAGCAGCTTGGGTTGGGGCTCGTTCGGCGAGCAGTACTTC. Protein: CASSLGWGSFGEQYF.

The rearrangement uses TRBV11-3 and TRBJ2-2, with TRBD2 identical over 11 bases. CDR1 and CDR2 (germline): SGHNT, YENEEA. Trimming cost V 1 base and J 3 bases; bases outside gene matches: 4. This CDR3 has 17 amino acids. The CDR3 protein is CASSLAGLAEDTGELFF. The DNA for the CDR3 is TGTGCCAGCAGCTTAGCGGGACTAGCGGAGGACACCGGGGAGCTGTTTTTT.

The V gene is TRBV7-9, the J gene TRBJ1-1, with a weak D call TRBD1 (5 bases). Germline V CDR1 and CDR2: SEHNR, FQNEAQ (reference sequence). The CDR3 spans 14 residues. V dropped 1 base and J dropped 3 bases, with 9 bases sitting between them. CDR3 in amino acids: CASSLGGGDTEAFF. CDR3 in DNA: TGTGCCAGCAGCTTAGGGGGAGGGGACACTGAAGCTTTCTTT. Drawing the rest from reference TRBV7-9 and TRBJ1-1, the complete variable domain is DTGVSQNPRHKITKRGQNVTFRCDPISEHNRLYWYRQTLGQGPEFLTYFQNEAQLEKSRLLSDRFSAERPKGSFSTLEIQRTEQGDSAMYLCASSLGGGDTEAFFGQGTRLTVV.